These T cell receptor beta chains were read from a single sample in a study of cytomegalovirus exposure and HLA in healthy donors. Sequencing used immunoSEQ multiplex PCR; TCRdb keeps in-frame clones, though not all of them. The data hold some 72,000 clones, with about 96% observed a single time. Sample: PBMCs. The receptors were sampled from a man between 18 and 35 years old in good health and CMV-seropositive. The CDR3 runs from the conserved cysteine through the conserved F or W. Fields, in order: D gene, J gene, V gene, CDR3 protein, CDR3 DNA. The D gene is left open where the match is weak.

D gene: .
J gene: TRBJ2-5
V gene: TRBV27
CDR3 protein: CASSLSAQETQYF
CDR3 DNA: TGTGCCAGCAGTTTATCGGCTCAAGAGACCCAGTACTTC

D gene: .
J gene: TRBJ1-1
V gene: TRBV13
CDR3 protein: CASSLSTTAEAFF
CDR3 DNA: TGTGCCAGCAGCTTGTCGACCACAGCTGAAGCTTTCTTT

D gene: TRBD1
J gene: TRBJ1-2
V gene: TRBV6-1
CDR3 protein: CGTGGSYGYTF
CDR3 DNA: TGTGGGACAGGGGGTAGCTATGGCTACACCTTC

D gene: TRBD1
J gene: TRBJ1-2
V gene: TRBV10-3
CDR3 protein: CAISEDRGSYGYTF
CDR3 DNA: TGTGCCATCAGTGAGGACAGGGGATCCTATGGCTACACCTTC

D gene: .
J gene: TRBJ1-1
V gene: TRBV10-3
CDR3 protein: CAISEPRVNTEAFF
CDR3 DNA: TGTGCCATCAGTGAGCCGCGGGTGAACACTGAAGCTTTCTTT

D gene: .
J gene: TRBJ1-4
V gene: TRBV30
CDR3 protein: CAGKLIEKLFF
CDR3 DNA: TGTGCCGGCAAACTAATTGAAAAACTGTTTTTT

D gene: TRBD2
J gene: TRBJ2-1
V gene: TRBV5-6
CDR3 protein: CASSLSLAVYNEQFF
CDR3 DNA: TGTGCCAGCAGCTTGTCTCTAGCGGTCTACAATGAGCAGTTCTTC

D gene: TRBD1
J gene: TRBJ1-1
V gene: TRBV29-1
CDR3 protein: CSVPQGGTEAFF
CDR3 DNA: TGCAGCGTACCCCAGGGGGGAACTGAAGCTTTCTTT

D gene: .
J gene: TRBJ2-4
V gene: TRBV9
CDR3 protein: CASSPRGGMNIQYF
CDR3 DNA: TGTGCCAGCAGCCCCCGTGGGGGGATGAACATTCAGTACTTC

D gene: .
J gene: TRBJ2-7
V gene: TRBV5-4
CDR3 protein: CASSLAPGVTYEQYF
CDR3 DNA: TGTGCCAGCAGCTTGGCCCCGGGAGTAACCTACGAGCAGTACTTC

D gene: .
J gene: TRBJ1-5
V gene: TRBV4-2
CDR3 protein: CASSQEDKINQPQHF
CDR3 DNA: TGTGCCAGCAGCCAAGAGGACAAGATCAATCAGCCCCAGCATTTT

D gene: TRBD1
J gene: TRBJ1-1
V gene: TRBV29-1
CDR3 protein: CSVETGDDTEAFF
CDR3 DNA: TGCAGCGTCGAGACAGGGGATGACACTGAAGCTTTCTTT

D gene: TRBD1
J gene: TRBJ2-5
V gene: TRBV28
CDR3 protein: CASSRTGVQETQYF
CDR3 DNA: TGTGCCAGCAGTCGGACAGGGGTACAAGAGACCCAGTACTTC

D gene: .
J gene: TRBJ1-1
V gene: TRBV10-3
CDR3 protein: CAISGGAPNTEAFF
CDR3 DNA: TGTGCCATCAGTGGGGGAGCACCGAACACTGAAGCTTTCTTT

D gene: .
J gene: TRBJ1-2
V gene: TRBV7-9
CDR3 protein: CASSSQGLGYTF
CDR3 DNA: TGTGCCAGCTCGTCCCAGGGCTTGGGCTACACCTTC

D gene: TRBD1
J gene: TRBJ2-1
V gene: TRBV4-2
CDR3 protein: CASSQVGQGGQFF
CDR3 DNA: TGTGCCAGCAGCCAAGTAGGACAGGGTGGGCAGTTCTTC

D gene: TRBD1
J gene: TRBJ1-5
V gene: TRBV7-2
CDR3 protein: CASSFGQGPQPQHF
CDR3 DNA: TGTGCCAGCAGCTTCGGACAGGGCCCTCAGCCCCAGCATTTT